Here is one T cell receptor (beta chain) with its context. The sample is drawn from a study of PD-1 blockade in mismatch repair-deficient tumors. V lost 2 bases and J 3 bases, leaving 11 bases between the germline ends. The CDR3 runs 15 residues. The germline CDR1 and CDR2 sequences are SGHNT and YYREEE (reference sequence). Method: immunoSEQ multiplex PCR; TCRdb's copy keeps in-frame clones and lacks some. The sample shows about 110,000 clones, approximately 80% of them seen only once. TCR sequencing covered a few patients who responded to pembrolizumab. The clonotype originates from an adult with mismatch repair-deficient cancer. The specimen comprised peripheral blood, sampled 60 weeks after starting pembrolizumab. V gene TRBV5-4 combines with J gene TRBJ2-2; D remains ambiguous. CDR3 protein: CASSLDPVYTGELFF. CDR3 DNA sequence: TGTGCCAGCAGCTTAGACCCGGTGTACACCGGGGAGCTGTTTTTT.